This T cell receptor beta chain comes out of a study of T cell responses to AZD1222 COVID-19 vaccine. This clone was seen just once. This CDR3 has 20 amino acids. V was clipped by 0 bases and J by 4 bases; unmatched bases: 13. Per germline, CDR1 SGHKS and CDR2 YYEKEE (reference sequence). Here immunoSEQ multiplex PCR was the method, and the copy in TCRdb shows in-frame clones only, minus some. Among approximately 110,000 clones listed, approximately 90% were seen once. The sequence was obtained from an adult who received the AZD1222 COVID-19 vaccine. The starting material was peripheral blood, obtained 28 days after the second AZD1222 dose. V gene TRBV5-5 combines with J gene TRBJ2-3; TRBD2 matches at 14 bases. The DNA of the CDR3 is TGTGCCAGCAGCTTGGCAGGGACTAGCGGGGGTCCGAGGATTTCAGATACGCAGTATTTT. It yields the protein CASSLAGTSGGPRISDTQYF.